The 10 T cell receptor beta chains presented below share a single source sample, sequenced in a study of shared clonotypes between healthy human individuals. Repertoires were generated with immunoSEQ multiplex PCR, while TCRdb's copy carries only in-frame clones and drops some. Counted here are about 380,000 clones, about 96% occurring once; the ten biggest clones make up about 0.32%. Input material: memory CD8+ T cells sorted from blood. The subset is: CD45RO+ cells pooled with CCR7-negative TemRA cells. The receptors come from a man younger than 45 in good health.

The chain combines TRBV5-1 with TRBJ2-1; the match to TRBD2 covers 8 bases. Germline values: CDR1 SGHRS, CDR2 YFSETQ. This CDR3 region has 13 residues. V gave up 5 bases and J gave up 4 bases; unmatched junction bases: 2. The CDR3 here is CASSEREYNEQFF. The CDR3 DNA reads as TGCGCCAGCAGTGAGCGGGAGTACAATGAGCAGTTCTTC.

The V call is TRBV5-1, the J call TRBJ2-1; 11 nucleotides line up with TRBD2. The germline V gene encodes CDR1 SGHRS and CDR2 YFSETQ. The J segment lost 10 bases and the V segment lost 1 base, leaving 10 bases of the junction unmatched. This CDR3 is 16 amino acids long. The CDR3 bases are TGCGCCAGCAGCTTGCCTCGACTAGCGGGACCCGGGGAGCAGTTCTTC. Translating gives CASSLPRLAGPGEQFF.

The chain couples TRBV30 to TRBJ2-2; 7 bases line up with TRBD1. Trimming removed 1 base from V and 3 bases from J; junction bases left unmatched: 5. The germline V gene encodes CDR1 GTSNPN and CDR2 SVGIG (reference sequence). The CDR3 runs to 15 residues. Written as DNA, the CDR3 is TGTGCCTGGAGTGGGACAGGTTCTTACACCGGGGAGCTGTTTTTT. Amino acids: CAWSGTGSYTGELFF.

The V and J genes are TRBV6-1 and TRBJ2-7; D is perhaps TRBD1 (6 bases). The CDR3 length is 19 residues. V gave up 3 bases and J gave up 3 bases, with 27 bases separating them. Per germline, CDR1 MNHNS and CDR2 SASEGT. The CDR3 DNA is TGTGCCAGCAGTGACCTCCCAGCATTGGAACCGGGACACAACTACGAGCAGTACTTC. Translated, it gives CASSDLPALEPGHNYEQYF.

This clone came up once. The V and J genes are TRBV5-1 and TRBJ2-6; D not resolved. Trimming cost V 0 bases and J 1 base, with 17 bases left between them. Looked up from germline, CDR1 is SGHRS and CDR2 is YFSETQ. The CDR3 totals 19 residues. The CDR3 bases are TGCGCCAGCAGCTTGGAGGTCACCCTGGGAAGATCTGGGGCCAACGTCCTGACTTTC. Its translation is CASSLEVTLGRSGANVLTF.

Regarding this clone: Other DNA variants within this sample encode the same CDR3. The chain carries TRBV21-1 and TRBJ1-1. TRBV21-1 corresponds to a pseudogene. CDR3 length equals 12 residues. CDR3 residues: CASSKGGTEAFF. In DNA, the CDR3 is TGTGCCAGCAGCAAAGGGGGCACTGAAGCTTTCTTT.

The chain joins TRBV28 to TRBJ2-7; 7 bases are a match to TRBD1. With 6 bases clipped from V and 2 bases from J, the junction kept 13 bases outside the gene matches. Germline lookup yields CDR1 MDHEN and CDR2 SYDVKM. CDR3 length: 16 amino acids. In DNA, the CDR3 is TGTGCCAGCAGCCTAGGGACAGCTCCTTCCACCTACGAGCAGTACTTC. It encodes CASSLGTAPSTYEQYF.

This clone was observed a single time. The V call is TRBV18, the J call TRBJ2-1, with 14 bases matching TRBD2. CDR3 length: 15 amino acids. Unmatched junction bases numbered 0, after V lost 1 base and J lost 7 bases. Germline values: CDR1 KGHSH, CDR2 LQKENI. In nucleotides, the CDR3 is TGTGCCAGCTCACCACGACTAGCGGGAGGGAATGAGCAGTTCTTC. Its protein product is CASSPRLAGGNEQFF.

The rearrangement links TRBV10-2 to TRBJ2-1, with 8 bases aligning to TRBD1. Germline-derived CDR1 and CDR2 are WSHSY and SAAADI. V shed 6 bases, J shed 1 base, and the junction held 5 bases outside the gene matches. The CDR3 is 15 amino acids. The CDR3 sequence is CASSLGQGSYNEQFF. CDR3 coding DNA: TGCGCCAGCAGCCTTGGACAGGGATCCTACAATGAGCAGTTCTTC.

The chain is built from TRBV29-1 and TRBJ2-4; D uncertain. V was cut by 6 bases and J by 4 bases, with 10 bases left in between. CDR1 and CDR2 (germline): SQVTM, ANQGSEA. CDR3 length: 12 residues. This chain's CDR3 is CSVVRAKNIQYF. The CDR3 DNA reads TGCAGCGTCGTAAGGGCTAAAAACATTCAGTACTTC.